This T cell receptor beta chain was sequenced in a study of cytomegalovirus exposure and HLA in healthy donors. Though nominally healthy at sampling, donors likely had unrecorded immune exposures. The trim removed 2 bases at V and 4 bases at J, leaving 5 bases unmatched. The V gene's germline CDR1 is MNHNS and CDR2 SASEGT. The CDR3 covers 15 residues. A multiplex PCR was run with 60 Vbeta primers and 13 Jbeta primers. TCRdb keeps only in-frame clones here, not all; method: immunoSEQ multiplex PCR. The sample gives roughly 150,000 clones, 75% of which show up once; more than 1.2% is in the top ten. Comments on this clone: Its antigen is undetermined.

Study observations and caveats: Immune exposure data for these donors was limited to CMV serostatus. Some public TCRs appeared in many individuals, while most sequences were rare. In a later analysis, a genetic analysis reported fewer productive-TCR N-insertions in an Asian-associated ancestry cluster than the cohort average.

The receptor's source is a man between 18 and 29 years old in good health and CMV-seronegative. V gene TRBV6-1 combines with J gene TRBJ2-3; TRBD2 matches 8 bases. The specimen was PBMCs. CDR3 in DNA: TGTGCCAGCAGTGAACAGAGCGGGAGCGCAGATACGCAGTATTTT. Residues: CASSEQSGSADTQYF.